The clone carrying this TCR beta chain was observed a handful of times. Its antigen is still unknown. The sample originates from a study of T cells after yellow fever vaccination. Overall study: The fractions with low cell numbers were processed using SMART-Seq v4 Ultra Low Input. Study-wide results and caveats: Subsequent booster samples again held most clones from primary vaccination (more than 95% CD4, 85% to 90% CD8). There was a possibility that FACS-sorted repertoires contained abundant clonotypes contaminating from the bulk population.

The V gene lost 3 bases and the J gene lost 8 bases, with 18 bases spanning the gap. The CDR3 is 14 amino acids. Germline values: CDR1 DFQATT, CDR2 SNEGSKA (reference sequence). TCR cDNA was made by 5'RACE template switching, adding a universal primer site and UMIs. TCRdb re-called the 5' RACE reads with MiXCR, one entry per CDR3 protein. There are some 500,000 distinct CDR3 sequences in the sample; about 13% occur only once, and roughly an eighth lies in the top ten. The receptor was derived from a man aged 25-45 years who received the YFV17D yellow fever vaccine. This chain uses TRBV20-1 with TRBJ2-3; D might be TRBD2 (6 bases). Specimen: PBMCs, collected on the day of the yellow fever booster vaccination. The CDR3 here is CSARDLFQGGTQYF. As DNA, the CDR3 is TGCAGTGCTAGGGACCTCTTTCAGGGAGGTACGCAGTATTTT.